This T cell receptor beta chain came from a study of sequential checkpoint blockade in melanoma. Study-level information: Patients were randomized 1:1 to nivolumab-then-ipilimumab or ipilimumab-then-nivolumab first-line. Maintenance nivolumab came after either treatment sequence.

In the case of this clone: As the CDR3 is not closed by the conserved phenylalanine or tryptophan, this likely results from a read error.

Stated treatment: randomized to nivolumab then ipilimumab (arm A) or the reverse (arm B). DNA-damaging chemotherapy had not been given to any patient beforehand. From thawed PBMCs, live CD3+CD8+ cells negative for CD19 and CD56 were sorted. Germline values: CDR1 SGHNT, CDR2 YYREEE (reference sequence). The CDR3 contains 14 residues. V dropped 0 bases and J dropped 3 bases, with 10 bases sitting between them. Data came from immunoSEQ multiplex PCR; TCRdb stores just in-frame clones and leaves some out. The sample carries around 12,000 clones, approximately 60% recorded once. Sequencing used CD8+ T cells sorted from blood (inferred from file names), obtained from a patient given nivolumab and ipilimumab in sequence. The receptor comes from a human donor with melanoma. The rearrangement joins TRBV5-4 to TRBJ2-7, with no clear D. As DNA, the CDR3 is TGTGCCAGCAGCTTGGCAGGCCTACTCTACGAGCAGTACCTC. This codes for CASSLAGLLYEQYL.